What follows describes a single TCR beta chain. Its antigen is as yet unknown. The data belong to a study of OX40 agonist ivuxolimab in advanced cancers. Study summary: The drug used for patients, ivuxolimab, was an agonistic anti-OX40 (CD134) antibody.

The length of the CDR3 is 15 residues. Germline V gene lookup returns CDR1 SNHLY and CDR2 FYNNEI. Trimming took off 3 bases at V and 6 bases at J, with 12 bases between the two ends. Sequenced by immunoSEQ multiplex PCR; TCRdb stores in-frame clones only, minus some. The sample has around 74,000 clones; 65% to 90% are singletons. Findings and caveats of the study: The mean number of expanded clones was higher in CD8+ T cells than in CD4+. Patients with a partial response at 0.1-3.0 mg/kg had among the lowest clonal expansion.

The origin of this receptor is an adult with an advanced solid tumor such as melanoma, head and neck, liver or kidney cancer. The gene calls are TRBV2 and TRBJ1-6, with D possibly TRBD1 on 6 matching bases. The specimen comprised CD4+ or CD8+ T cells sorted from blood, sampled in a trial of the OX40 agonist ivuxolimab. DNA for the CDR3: TGTGCCAGCAGTGACTCGACAGGCCTTAATTCACCCCTCCACTTT. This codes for CASSDSTGLNSPLHF.